This record looks at one T cell receptor beta chain sequence and its context. What this receptor recognizes is not known. No much larger clone exists at a distance of one base, and base qualities are not known. Clipping removes 5 bases from V and 2 bases from J, with 9 as the unmatched junction base count. CDR3 length: 15 amino acids, cysteine to phenylalanine. Only the CDR3 region is kept as DNA, spanning 45 bases read in frame from base 1. Reading the germline V gene gives CDR1 SGHNT and CDR2 YENEEA. The sample belongs to a study of T cell responses to AZD1222 COVID-19 vaccine (dated by TCRdb to about 2021). A note on the overall study: AZD1222 recipients given second doses at about 4 weeks or at about 12 weeks were pooled, since spike-specific TCR depth and breadth were not found to differ between the two schedules. Trial participants were enrolled into age subgroups of 18-55, 56-69 and 70-plus years, which contained roughly 150, 30 and 60 TCR-sequenced participants, respectively. TCR sequencing was performed for roughly 250 trial participants, of whom 207 were given two doses of AZD1222 and around 26 were given two doses of MenACWY control vaccine.

Here is what the overall study found, with its caveats: Conclusions about previously exposed vaccinees were limited because only six AZD1222 recipients were SARS-CoV-2 seropositive at baseline. The vaccine-associated CD4 TCRs covered the entire spike protein, and the dominant responses fell in regions 160-218 and 743-854. After two AZD1222 doses, spike-specific TCR breadth and depth were significantly higher than at day 0 and than in MenACWY recipients. Participants were mostly white British and included more females than males, and it was suggested by the authors that clonal diversity may have been underestimated. Reportedly, close to half of the unique spike-specific TCRs recognized epitopes lying outside the regions that are mutated in the B.1.351 and B.1.1.7 variants. Because no day 14 peak-response samples were available, the repertoires could be characterized only after the peak T cell response. The 56-69-year group was small, and its depth increase did not reach significance, likely because of low power.

The sample's time point label is to be understood as: baseline before first vaccination. The vaccinee samples were drawn from two UK trials, COV001 and COV002, one of which was a single-blind randomized controlled phase 2/3 trial testing AZD1222 (ChAdOx1 nCoV-19) in healthy adults. For TCRbeta chain sequencing, PBMC samples from trial participants were taken at day 0 and at day 28 after the second dose. The CDR3 regions of human TCRbeta chains were analyzed by immunosequencing. The original pipeline was this. Repertoire TCRs were checked for matches against a reference library of SARS-CoV-2-specific TCRs that had been generated using the MIRA antigen-specificity platform. Breadth meant the fraction of unique TCRs that were SARS-CoV-2-associated, whereas depth meant the fraction of total T cells that were SARS-CoV-2-associated. Each spike-specific TCR was assigned to its reactive spike region and to a CD4 or CD8 class using the MIRA data. Log10-transformed breadth and depth values were compared by one-way ANOVA with Sidak's multiple comparisons tests. TCRdb obtained this table from immuneACCESS and retained in-frame rearrangements with V and J assigned. These tables miss some clones; where compared with another copy, unresolved V genes account for less than half of the shortfall, and the remainder is unexplained. V, J and clone size are those of that table, while D and trimming were read from the DNA. The sample yields more than 110,000 clones; 80% to 90% were counted once. Together, the top ten hold around 8% of the sample.

Sequenced material: peripheral blood, taken on day 0 of AZD1222 vaccination. The rearranged segments are TRBV11-3 and TRBJ2-7, with 7 bases aligning to TRBD1. This TCR was sampled from an adult in good health. The DNA is as follows: TGTGCCAGCAGCCCAGGGGGTGGTATCCCCTACGAGCAGTACTTC. Its product reads: CASSPGGGIPYEQYF.